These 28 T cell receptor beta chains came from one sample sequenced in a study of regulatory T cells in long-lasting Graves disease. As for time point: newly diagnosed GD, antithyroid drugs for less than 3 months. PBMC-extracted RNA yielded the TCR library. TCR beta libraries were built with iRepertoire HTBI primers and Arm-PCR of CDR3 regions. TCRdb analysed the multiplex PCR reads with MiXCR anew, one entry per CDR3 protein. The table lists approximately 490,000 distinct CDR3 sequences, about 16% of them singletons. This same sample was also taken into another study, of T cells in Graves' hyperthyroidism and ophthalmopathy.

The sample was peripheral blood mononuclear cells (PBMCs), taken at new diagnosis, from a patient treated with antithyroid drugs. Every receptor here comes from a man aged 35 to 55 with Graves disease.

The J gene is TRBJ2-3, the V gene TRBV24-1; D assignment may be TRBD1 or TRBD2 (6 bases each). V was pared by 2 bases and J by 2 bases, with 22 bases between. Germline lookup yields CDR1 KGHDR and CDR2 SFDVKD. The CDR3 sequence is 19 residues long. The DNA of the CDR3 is TGTGCCACCAGTGATTCCGTCCGAGGGAGAGGGGGGAACACAGATACGCAGTATTTT. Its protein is CATSDSVRGRGGNTDTQYF.

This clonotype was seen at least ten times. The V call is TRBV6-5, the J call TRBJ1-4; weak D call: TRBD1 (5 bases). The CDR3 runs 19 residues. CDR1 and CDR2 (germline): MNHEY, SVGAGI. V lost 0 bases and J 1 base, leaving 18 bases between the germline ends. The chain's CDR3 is CASSYSSFGALRTNEKLFF. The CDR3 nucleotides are TGTGCCAGCAGTTACTCGAGCTTTGGGGCTCTAAGAACTAATGAAAAACTGTTTTTT.

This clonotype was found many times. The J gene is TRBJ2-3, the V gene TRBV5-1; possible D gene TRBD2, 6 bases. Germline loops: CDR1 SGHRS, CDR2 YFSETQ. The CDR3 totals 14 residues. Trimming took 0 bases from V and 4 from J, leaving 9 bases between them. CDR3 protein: CASSLASGADTQYF. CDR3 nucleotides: TGCGCCAGCAGCTTGGCGTCGGGAGCAGATACGCAGTATTTT.

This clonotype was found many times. CDR3 loop: CASRDSTGNYGYTF. The CDR3, as DNA: TGTGCCAGCAGGGATTCGACAGGGAACTATGGCTACACCTTC. This chain joins TRBV6-2 or TRBV6-3 and TRBJ1-2; 7 bases match TRBD1. The CDR3 covers 14 residues. V shed 6 bases, J shed 2 bases, and the junction held 6 bases outside the gene matches. The germline gives CDR1 MNHEY, CDR2 SVGEGT.

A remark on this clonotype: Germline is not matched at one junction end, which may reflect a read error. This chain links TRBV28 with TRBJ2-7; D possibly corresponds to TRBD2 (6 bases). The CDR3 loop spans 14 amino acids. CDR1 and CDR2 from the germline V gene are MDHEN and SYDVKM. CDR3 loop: CASSLLANTYEPYF. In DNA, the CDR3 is TGTGCCAGCAGTTTACTAGCGAACACCTACGAGCCGTACTTC. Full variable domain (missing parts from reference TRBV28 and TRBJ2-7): DVKVTQSSRYLVKRTGEKVFLECVQDMDHENMFWYRQDPGLGLRLIYFSYDVKMKEKGDIPEGYSVSREKKERFSLILESASTNQTSMYLCASSLLANTYEPYFGPGTRLTVT.

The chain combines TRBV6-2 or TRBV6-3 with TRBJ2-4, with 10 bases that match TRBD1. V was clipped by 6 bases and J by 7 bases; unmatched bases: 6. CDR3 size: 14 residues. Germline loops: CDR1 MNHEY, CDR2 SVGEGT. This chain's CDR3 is CASRDRGGLNIQYF. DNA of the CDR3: TGTGCCAGCAGGGACAGGGGGGGTCTTAACATTCAGTACTTC.

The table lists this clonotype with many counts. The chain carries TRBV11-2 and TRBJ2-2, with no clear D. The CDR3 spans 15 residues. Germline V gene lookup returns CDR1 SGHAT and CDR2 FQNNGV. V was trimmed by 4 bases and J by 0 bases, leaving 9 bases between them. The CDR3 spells CASSYLRTNTGELFF. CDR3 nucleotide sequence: TGTGCCAGCAGCTACCTTAGGACGAACACCGGGGAGCTGTTTTTT.

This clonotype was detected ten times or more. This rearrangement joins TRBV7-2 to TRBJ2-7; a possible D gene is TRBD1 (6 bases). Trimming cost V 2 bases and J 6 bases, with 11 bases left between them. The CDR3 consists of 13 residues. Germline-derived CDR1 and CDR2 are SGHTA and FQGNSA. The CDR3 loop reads CASSLRSTGEQYF. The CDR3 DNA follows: TGTGCCAGCAGCTTAAGGTCGACAGGCGAGCAGTACTTC. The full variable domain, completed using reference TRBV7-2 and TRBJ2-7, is GAGVSQSPSNKVTEKGKDVELRCDPISGHTALYWYRQSLGQGLEFLIYFQGNSAPDKSGLPSDRFSAERTGGSVSTLTIQRTQQEDSAVYLCASSLRSTGEQYFGPGTRLTVT.

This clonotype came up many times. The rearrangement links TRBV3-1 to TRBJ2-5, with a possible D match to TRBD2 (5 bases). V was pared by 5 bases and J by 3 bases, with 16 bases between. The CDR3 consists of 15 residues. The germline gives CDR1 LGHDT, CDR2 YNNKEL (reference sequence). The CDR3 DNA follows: TGTGCCAGCAGCAATGCTCGGCTAGCAAAAGAGACCCAGTACTTC. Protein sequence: CASSNARLAKETQYF.

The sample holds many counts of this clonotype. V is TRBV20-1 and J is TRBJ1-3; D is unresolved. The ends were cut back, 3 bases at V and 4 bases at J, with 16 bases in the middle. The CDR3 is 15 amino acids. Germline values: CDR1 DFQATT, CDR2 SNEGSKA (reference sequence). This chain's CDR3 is CSARPRRKEGNTIYF. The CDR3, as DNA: TGCAGTGCTAGGCCCCGGAGAAAAGAGGGAAACACCATATATTTT.

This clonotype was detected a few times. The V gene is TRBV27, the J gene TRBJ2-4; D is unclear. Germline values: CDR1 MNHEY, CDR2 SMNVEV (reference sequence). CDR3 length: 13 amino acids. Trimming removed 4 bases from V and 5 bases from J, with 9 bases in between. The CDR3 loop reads CASSYDNQNIQYF. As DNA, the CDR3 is TGTGCCAGCAGTTACGACAACCAAAACATTCAGTACTTC.

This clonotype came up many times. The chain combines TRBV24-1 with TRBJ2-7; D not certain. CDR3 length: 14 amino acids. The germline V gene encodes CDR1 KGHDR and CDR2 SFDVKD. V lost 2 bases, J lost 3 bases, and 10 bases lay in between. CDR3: CATSDSGSSYEQYF. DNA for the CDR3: TGTGCCACCAGTGATTCAGGATCCAGCTACGAGCAGTACTTC.

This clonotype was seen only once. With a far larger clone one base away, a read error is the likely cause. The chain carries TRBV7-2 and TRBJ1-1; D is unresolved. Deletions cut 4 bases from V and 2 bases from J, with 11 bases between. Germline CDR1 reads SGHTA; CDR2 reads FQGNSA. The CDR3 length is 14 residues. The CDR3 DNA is TGTGCCAGCAGCTCAAGTCCCATAAACACTGAAGCTTTCTTT. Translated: CASSSSPINTEAFF.

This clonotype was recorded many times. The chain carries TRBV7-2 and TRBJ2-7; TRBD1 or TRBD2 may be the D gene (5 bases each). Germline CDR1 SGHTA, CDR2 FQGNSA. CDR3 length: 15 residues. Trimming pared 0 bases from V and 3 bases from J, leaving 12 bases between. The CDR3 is CASSLATGTGYEQYF. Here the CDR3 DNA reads TGTGCCAGCAGCTTAGCGACGGGGACGGGCTACGAGCAGTACTTC.

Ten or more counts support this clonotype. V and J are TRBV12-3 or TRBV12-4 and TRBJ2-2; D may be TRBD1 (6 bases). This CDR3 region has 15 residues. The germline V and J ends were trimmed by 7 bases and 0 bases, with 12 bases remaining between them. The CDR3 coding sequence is TGTGCCAGCAATTTGGGACACTCGAACACCGGGGAGCTGTTTTTT. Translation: CASNLGHSNTGELFF.

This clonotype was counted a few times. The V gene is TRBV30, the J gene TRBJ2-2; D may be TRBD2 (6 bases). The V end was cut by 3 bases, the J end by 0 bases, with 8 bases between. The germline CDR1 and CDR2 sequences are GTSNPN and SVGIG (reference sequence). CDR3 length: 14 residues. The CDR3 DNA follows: TGTGCCTGGAGGGACTATACGAACACCGGGGAGCTGTTTTTT. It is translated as CAWRDYTNTGELFF.

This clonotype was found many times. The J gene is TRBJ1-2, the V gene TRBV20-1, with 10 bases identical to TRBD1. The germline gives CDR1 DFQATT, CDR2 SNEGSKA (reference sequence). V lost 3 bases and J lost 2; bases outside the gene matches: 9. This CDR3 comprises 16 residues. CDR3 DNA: TGCAGTGCTAGTTCGGGACAGGGGCCGTCGAACTATGGCTACACCTTC. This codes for CSASSGQGPSNYGYTF.

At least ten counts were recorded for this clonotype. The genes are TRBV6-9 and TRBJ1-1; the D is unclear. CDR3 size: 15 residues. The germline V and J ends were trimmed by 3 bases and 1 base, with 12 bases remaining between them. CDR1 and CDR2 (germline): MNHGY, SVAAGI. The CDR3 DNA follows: TGTGCCAGCAGTTACTCAGTACGGAAGAACACTGAAGCTTTCTTT. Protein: CASSYSVRKNTEAFF.

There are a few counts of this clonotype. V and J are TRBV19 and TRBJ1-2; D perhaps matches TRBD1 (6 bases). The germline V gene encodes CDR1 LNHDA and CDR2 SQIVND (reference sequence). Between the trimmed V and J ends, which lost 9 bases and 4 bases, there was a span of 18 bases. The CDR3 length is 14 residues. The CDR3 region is CASDTGTRSYGYTF. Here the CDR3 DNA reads TGTGCCAGCGACACCGGGACAAGAAGCTATGGCTACACCTTC.

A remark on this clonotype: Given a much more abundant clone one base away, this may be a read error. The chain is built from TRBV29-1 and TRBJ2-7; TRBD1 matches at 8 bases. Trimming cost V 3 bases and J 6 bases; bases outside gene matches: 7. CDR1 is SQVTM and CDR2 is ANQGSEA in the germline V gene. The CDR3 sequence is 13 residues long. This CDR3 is CSVEAGQGGEQYV. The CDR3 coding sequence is TGCAGCGTTGAGGCCGGACAGGGAGGCGAGCAGTACGTC.

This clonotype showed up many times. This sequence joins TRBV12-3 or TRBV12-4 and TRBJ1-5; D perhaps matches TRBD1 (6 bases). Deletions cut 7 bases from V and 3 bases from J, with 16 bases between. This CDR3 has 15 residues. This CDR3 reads CASNTPTGINQPQHF. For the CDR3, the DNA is TGTGCCAGCAACACCCCAACAGGGATCAATCAGCCCCAGCATTTT.

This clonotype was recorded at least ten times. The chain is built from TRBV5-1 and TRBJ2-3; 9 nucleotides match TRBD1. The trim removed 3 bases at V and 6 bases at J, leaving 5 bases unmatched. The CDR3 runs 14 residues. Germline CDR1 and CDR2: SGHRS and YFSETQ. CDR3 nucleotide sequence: TGCGCCAGCAGCTACGGGACAGGGTTGGATACGCAGTATTTT. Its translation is CASSYGTGLDTQYF.

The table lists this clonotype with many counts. The CDR3 is CASNRGKHTDTQYF. CDR3 in DNA: TGTGCCAGTAACCGGGGGAAACACACAGATACGCAGTATTTT. This chain connects TRBV3-1 to TRBJ2-3; possible D gene TRBD2, 6 bases. V was trimmed by 9 bases and J by 2 bases, leaving 15 bases between them. The V gene's germline CDR1 is LGHDT and CDR2 YNNKEL (reference sequence). This CDR3 region has 14 residues.

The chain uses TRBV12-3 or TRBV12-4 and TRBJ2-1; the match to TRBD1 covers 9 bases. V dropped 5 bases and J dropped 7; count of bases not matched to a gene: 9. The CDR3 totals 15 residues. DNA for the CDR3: TGTGCCAGCAGTCAATCGGGGACAGGGAGAAATGAGCAGTTCTTC. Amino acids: CASSQSGTGRNEQFF.

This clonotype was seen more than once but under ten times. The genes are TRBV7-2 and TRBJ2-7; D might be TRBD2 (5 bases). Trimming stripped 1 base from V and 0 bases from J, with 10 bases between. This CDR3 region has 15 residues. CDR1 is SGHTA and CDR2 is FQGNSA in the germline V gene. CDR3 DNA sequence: TGTGCCAGCAGCTTAGAGCGACTACCCTCCTACGAGCAGTACTTC. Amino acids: CASSLERLPSYEQYF.

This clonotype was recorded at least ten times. CDR3 sequence (DNA): TGTGCCAGCAGCTTAGACAGGGTAGCTGAAGCTTTCTTT. It encodes CASSLDRVAEAFF. This chain uses TRBV7-2 with TRBJ1-1, with D possibly TRBD1 on 6 matching bases. Germline-derived CDR1 and CDR2 are SGHTA and FQGNSA. V was shortened by 1 base and J by 6 bases, with 9 bases between the two germline ends. The CDR3 is made up of 13 amino acids.

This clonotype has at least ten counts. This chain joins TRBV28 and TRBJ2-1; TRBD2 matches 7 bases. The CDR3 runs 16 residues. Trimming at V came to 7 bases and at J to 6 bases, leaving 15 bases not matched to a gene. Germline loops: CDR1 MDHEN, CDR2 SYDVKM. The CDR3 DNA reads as TGTGCCAGCAACCTGCTGGCGGGAGAATCCGGCAATGAGCAGTTCTTC. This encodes CASNLLAGESGNEQFF. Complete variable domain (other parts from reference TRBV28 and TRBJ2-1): DVKVTQSSRYLVKRTGEKVFLECVQDMDHENMFWYRQDPGLGLRLIYFSYDVKMKEKGDIPEGYSVSREKKERFSLILESASTNQTSMYLCASNLLAGESGNEQFFGPGTRLTVL.

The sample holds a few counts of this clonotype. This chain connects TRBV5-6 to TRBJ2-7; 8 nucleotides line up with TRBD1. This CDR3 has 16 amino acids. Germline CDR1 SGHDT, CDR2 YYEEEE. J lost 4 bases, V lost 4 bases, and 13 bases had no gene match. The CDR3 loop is CASSPRGQGAWYEQYF. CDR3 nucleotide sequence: TGTGCCAGCAGCCCCAGGGGGCAGGGGGCCTGGTACGAGCAGTACTTC.